Sequencing of this T cell receptor (beta chain) was carried out in a study of blood T cell repertoires in COVID-19. Repertoires were generated with immunoSEQ multiplex PCR, while TCRdb's copy carries only in-frame clones and drops some. In the table there are under 300,000 clones, 80% to 90% of which are singletons. The ends were cut back, 3 bases at V and 2 bases at J, with 7 bases in the middle. This CDR3 has 13 amino acids. CDR1 is LNHNV and CDR2 is YYDKDF in the germline V gene (reference sequence). Details on this clone: The same CDR3 can be traced to other DNA sequences in this sample.

The rearrangement joins TRBV15 to TRBJ2-5; D is perhaps TRBD2 (6 bases). The material sequenced was PBMCs or T cells enriched from blood (not recorded which). The sequence was obtained from a woman under 30 who had recovered from COVID-19. CDR3 DNA sequence: TGTGCCACCAGCAGGGGACTGCAAGAGACCCAGTACTTC. Translating gives CATSRGLQETQYF.